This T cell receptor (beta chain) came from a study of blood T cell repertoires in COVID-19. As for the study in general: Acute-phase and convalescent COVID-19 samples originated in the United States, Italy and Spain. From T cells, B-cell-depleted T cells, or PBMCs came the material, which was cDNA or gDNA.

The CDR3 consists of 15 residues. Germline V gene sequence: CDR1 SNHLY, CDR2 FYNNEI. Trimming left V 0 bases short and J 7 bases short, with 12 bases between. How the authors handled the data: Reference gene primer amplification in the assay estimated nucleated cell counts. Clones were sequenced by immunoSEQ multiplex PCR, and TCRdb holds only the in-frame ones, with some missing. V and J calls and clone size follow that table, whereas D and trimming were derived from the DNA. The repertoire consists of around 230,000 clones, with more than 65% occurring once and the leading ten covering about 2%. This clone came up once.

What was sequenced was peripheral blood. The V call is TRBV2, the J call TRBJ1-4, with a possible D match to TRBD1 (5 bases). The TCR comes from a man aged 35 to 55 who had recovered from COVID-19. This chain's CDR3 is CASSEASRDIEKLFF. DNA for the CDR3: TGTGCCAGCAGTGAAGCGTCCAGGGATATTGAAAAACTGTTTTTT.